This T cell receptor (beta chain) was found in a study of vaccination effects on CD4 cells after COVID-19. Study information: Before any sequencing was done, the ViraFEST assay used viral peptide pools to expand antigen-specific CD4+ T cells. As their vaccination, participants received two doses of either BNT162b2 or mRNA-1273.

Germline CDR1 MGHRA, CDR2 YSYEKL. CDR3 length: 15 residues. V lost 0 bases and J lost 8, with 16 bases in between. Overall study results and limits: Marked clonal contraction was seen in infection- and vaccine-induced clones late after vaccination.

Of note for this clone: Its antigen remains unidentified.

CD4+ T cells were isolated after around 10 days of culture. Method: immunoSEQ multiplex PCR; TCRdb's copy keeps in-frame clones and lacks some. The sample consists of under 60,000 clones, around 63% of them appearing once. This receptor was identified in a human donor who received a COVID-19 vaccine. The gene calls are TRBV4-1 and TRBJ1-2; D is undetermined. The material sequenced was CD4+ T cells from PBMCs cultured without peptide, taken before COVID-19 vaccination. Written as DNA, the CDR3 is TGCGCCAGCAGCCAAGATGAAGCCCGTCCGAGGGGCTACACCTTC. Its protein is CASSQDEARPRGYTF.